This T cell receptor beta chain was recovered during a study of cytomegalovirus exposure and HLA in healthy donors. About the research overall: Sequencing of 150 million to 200 million T cells in an earlier analysis found 90 million to 120 million unique TCR beta sequences.

The CDR3 loop spans 12 amino acids. Germline CDR1 MNHNS, CDR2 SASEGT. V was shortened by 4 bases and J by 9 bases, with 10 bases between the two germline ends. In regard to this clone: Its antigen remains unknown.

General study points: Later work showed greater clonal expansion in HLA-associated TCR beta chains than in equally common others. In an earlier analysis, productive rearrangement rates for most beta V segments clustered near 87% or 30%. Most TCR sequences were seen very rarely across donors, but some public TCRs occurred in many.

It was with 60 Vbeta and 13 Jbeta primers that the PCR ran. Assay used: immunoSEQ multiplex PCR; TCRdb lists only in-frame clones, some missing. This sample has under 150,000 clones, with roughly four fifths found just once. The sample taken for sequencing was PBMCs. The receptor's source is a boy younger than 18 in good health and CMV-seronegative. The J gene is TRBJ2-4, the V gene TRBV6-1; tentative D call: TRBD1 (5 bases). For the CDR3, the DNA is TGTGCCAGCAGTGGCCTCAGGGCCATTCAGTACTTC. Protein sequence: CASSGLRAIQYF.